This TCR beta chain was recorded in a study of blood T cell repertoires in COVID-19 (dated by TCRdb to 2018 to 2020). At the level of the whole study: Samples from collaborators originated in the United States, Italy and Spain and spanned both the acute and convalescent phases of COVID-19. The material from the prospective study consisted of cDNA or gDNA derived from T cells, B-cell-depleted T cells, or PBMCs. Deeply sampled blood TCRbeta repertoires from subjects exposed to, actively infected with, or recovered from COVID-19 were included in the dataset. A freely available public database, intended as a resource for researchers studying the immune response to SARS-CoV-2, is where the repertoires were released. The samples were drawn from two sources: the first 160 participants of the ongoing ImmuneRACE study, and 950 to 1,500 subjects contributed by 6 global collaborators. Nearly every sample came with metadata listing a de-identified subject ID, COVID-19 status, age in years and sex. HLA class I and class II types, where available, came from metadata supplied by the sample provider rather than from assay-based typing.

The collaborating institutions used their own protocols to collect whole blood in K2EDTA tubes. Collaborator samples were shipped for TCRbeta analysis as frozen whole blood, isolated PBMCs, or DNA extracted from either sample type. The CDR3 contains 15 residues, cysteine and phenylalanine counted. Solely the CDR3 DNA is kept, with 45 bases framed from the first base. CDR1 and CDR2 were assigned from the germline V gene as KGHDR and SFDVKD. V sheds 5 bases and J sheds 5 bases, leaving 14 bases between their ends. On this clone itself: The antigen it binds to is not known. Base qualities were left out, and no much larger clone turns up one base away.

General findings and caveats noted by the study authors: Clinical and demographic metadata were provided uncurated, with the amount varying by source and participant.

The immunoSEQ Assay, a bias-controlled multiplex PCR, was used to amplify TCRbeta CDR3 regions from genomic DNA. For the original study's pipeline: Within the assay, amplification of reference gene primers was used to estimate how many nucleated cells each sample contained. Sequence reads were collapsed and filtered to measure the absolute abundance of every unique TCRbeta CDR3 rearrangement. For each sample, productive Simpson clonality was calculated as the square root of Simpson's diversity index over productive rearrangements. What TCRdb holds here is the immuneACCESS table cut down to in-frame rearrangements. Part of the clones is not present; checked against another copy, under half of the missing clones reflect an unresolved V gene, and the others are unexplained. The DNA was the basis for D and trimming; V, J and clone size are from that table. The sample data list roughly 190,000 clones, and 84% of these were observed just once. The biggest ten clones account for around 5.5% of the sample.

Rearrangement joined TRBV24-1 to TRBJ2-2; the D gene is perhaps TRBD2, on 6 matching bases. The clonotype comes from a woman in her 70s with active or convalescent COVID-19. Sequenced input: peripheral blood. CDR3 sequence: CATSAWGGRTGELFF. The DNA sequence follows: TGTGCCACCAGTGCGTGGGGAGGAAGAACCGGGGAGCTGTTTTTT.